These T cell receptor beta chains were read from a single sample in a study of blood T cells in healthy people across ages. MiXCR was run by TCRdb on the 5' RACE reads, yielding one entry per CDR3 protein. Of 1.5 million to 2 million distinct CDR3 sequences detected, roughly 27% appear once; the ten largest clones hold roughly 8%. Sequenced: blood. These receptors all stem from a woman younger than 45 in good health. Both conserved end residues are trimmed from each CDR3.

>TRBV12-3/TRBV12-4|TRBJ2-2
AGKLHGELF
>TRBV20-1|TRBJ2-1
SARAPGTAILIEQF
>TRBV5-1|TRBJ2-3
ASSRQGRETDTQY
>TRBV7-2|TRBJ2-4
ASSQISNWRARGREQY
>TRBV15|TRBJ2-1
ATSRAGTPGNNEQF
>TRBV4-3|TRBJ1-1
ASSQEARGFTEAF
>TRBV18|TRBJ2-2
ASSPRDRNTGELF
>TRBV27|TRBJ2-7
ASSPGLAIHEQY
>TRBV18|TRBJ2-5
ASSPPYQEAQY
>TRBV6-5|TRBJ1-2
ASSDGPGYT
>TRBV20-1|TRBJ2-1
SASHGGGARNEQF
>TRBV9|TRBJ2-3
ASSETSGRADTQY
>TRBV6-2/TRBV6-3|TRBJ1-5
ASSGLVNQPQH
>TRBV2|TRBJ2-7
ASREGNYEQY
>TRBV28|TRBJ2-7
ANSLHGTFSSYEQY
>TRBV27|TRBJ2-1
ASQRVNEQF